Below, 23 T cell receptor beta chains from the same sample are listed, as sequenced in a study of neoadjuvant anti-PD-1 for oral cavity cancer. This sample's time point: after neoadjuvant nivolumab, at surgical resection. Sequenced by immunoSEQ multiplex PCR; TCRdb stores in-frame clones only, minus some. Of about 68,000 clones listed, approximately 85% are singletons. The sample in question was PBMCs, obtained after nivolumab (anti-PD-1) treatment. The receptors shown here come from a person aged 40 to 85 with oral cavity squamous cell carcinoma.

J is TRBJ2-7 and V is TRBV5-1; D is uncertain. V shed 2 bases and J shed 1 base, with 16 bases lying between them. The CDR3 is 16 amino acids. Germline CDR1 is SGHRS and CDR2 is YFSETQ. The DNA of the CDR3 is TGCGCCAGCAGCTTCATGGGGATTGACGGTTCCTACGAGCAGTACTTC. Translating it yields CASSFMGIDGSYEQYF.

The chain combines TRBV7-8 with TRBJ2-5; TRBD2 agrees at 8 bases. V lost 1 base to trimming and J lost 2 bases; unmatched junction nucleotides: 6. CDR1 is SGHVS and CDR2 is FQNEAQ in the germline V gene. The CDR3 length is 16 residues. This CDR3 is CASSLGLAGNQETQYF. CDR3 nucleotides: TGTGCCAGCAGCTTAGGGTTAGCGGGAAATCAAGAGACCCAGTACTTC.

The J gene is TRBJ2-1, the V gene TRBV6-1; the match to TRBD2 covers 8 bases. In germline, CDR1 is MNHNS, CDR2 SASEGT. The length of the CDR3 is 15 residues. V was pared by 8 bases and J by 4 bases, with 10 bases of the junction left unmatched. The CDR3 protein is CASGLAGIFYNEQFF. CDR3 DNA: TGTGCCAGCGGCCTAGCGGGCATCTTTTACAATGAGCAGTTCTTC.

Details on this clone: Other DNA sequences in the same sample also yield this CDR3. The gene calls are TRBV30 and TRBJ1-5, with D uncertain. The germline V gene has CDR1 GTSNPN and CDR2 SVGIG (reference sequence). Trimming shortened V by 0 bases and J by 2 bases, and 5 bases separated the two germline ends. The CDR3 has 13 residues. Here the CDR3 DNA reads TGTGCCTGGAGTGTAAGCGGCAATCAGCCCCAGCATTTT. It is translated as CAWSVSGNQPQHF.

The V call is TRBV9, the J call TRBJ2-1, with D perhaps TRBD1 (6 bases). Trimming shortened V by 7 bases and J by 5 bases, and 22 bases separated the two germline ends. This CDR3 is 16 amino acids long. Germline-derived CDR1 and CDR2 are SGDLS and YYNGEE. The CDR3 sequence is CASPGRSGAEDNEQFF. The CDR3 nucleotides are TGTGCCAGCCCAGGGCGTTCAGGGGCGGAGGACAATGAGCAGTTCTTC.

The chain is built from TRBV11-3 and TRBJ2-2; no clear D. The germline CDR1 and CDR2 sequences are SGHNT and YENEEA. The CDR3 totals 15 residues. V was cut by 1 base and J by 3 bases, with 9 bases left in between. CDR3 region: CASSLGKVDTGELFF. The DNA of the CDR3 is TGTGCCAGCAGCTTAGGAAAGGTAGACACCGGGGAGCTGTTTTTT.

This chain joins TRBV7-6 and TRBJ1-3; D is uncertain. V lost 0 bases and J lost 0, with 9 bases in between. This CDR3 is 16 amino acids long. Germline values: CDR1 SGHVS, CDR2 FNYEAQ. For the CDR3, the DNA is TGTGCCAGCAGCTTAGCGGCTGCCTTCTCTGGAAACACCATATATTTT. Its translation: CASSLAAAFSGNTIYF.

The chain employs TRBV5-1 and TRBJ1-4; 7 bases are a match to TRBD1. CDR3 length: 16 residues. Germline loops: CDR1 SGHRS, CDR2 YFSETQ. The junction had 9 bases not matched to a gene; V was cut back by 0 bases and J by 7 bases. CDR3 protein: CASSLETGEKSEKLFF. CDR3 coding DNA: TGCGCCAGCAGCTTGGAAACAGGGGAGAAGAGTGAAAAACTGTTTTTT.

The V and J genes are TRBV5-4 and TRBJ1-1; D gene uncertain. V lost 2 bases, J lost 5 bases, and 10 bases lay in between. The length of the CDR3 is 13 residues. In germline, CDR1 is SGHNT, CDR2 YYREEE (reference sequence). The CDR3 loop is CASSLDGYTEAFF. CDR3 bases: TGTGCCAGCAGCTTAGACGGATATACTGAAGCTTTCTTT. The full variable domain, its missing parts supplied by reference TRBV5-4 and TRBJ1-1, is ETGVTQSPTHLIKTRGQQVTLRCSSQSGHNTVSWYQQALGQGPQFIFQYYREEENGRGNFPPRFSGLQFPNYSSELNVNALELDDSALYLCASSLDGYTEAFFGQGTRLTVV.

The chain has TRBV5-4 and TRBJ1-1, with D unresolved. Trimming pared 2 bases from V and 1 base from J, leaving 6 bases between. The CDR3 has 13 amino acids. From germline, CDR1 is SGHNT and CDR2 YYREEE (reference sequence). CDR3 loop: CASSLEENTEAFF. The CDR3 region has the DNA TGTGCCAGCAGCTTAGAGGAGAACACTGAAGCTTTCTTT.

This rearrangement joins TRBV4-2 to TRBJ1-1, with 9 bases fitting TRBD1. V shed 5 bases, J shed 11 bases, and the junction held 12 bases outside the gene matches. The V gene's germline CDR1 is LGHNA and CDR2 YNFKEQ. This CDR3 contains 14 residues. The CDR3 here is CASSSDGQGRWAFF. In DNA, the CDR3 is TGTGCCAGCAGCTCCGACGGACAGGGGAGATGGGCTTTCTTT.

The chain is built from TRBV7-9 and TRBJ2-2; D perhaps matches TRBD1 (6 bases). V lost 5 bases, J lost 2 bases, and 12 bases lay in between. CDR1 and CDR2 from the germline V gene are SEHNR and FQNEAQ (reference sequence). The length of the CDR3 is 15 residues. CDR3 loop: CASSPTGHNTGELFF. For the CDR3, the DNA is TGTGCCAGCAGCCCAACGGGACACAACACCGGGGAGCTGTTTTTT.

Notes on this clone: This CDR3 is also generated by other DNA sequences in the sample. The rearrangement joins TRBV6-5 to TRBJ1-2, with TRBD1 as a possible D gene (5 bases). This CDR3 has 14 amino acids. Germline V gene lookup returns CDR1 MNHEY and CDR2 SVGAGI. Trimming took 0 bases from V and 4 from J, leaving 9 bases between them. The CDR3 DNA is TGTGCCAGCAGTTACTCCGGGCAGGGCTATGGCTACACCTTC. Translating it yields CASSYSGQGYGYTF.

In DNA form, the CDR3 reads TGTGCCAGTAAAACGGGACAGCAAGGGAATGGCTACACCTTC. Translation: CASKTGQQGNGYTF. The V call is TRBV19, the J call TRBJ1-2; the match to TRBD1 covers 7 bases. V was pared by 7 bases and J by 6 bases, with 11 bases of the junction left unmatched. Germline V lookup: CDR1 LNHDA, CDR2 SQIVND (reference sequence). The CDR3 is 14 amino acids.

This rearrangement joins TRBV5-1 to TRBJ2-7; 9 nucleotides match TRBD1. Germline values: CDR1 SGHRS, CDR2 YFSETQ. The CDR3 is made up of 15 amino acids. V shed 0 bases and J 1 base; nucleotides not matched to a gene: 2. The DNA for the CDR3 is TGCGCCAGCAGCTTGGGGGGACAGGGTTCCTACGAGCAGTACTTC. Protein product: CASSLGGQGSYEQYF.

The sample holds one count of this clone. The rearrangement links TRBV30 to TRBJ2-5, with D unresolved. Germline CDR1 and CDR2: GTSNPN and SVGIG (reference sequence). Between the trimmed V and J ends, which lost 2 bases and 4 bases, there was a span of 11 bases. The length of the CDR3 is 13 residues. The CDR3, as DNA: TGTGCCTGGAGTCCTTCTTCGGGAGAGACCCAGTACTTC. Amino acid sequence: CAWSPSSGETQYF.

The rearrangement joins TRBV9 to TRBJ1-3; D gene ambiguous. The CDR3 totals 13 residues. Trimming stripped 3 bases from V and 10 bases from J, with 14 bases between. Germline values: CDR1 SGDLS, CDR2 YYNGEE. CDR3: CASSAQGSGTIYF. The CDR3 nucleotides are TGTGCCAGCAGCGCACAAGGTAGTGGGACCATATATTTT. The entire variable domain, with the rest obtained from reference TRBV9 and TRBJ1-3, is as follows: DSGVTQTPKHLITATGQRVTLRCSPRSGDLSVYWYQQSLDQGLQFLIQYYNGEERAKGNILERFSAQQFPDLHSELNLSSLELGDSALYFCASSAQGSGTIYFGEGSWLTVV.

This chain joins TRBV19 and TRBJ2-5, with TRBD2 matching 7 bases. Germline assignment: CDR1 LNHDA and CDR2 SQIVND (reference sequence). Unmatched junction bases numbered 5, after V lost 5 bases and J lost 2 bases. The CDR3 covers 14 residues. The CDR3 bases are TGTGCCAGTAGTTCCACAGCGGGGCAAGAGACCCAGTACTTC. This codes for CASSSTAGQETQYF.

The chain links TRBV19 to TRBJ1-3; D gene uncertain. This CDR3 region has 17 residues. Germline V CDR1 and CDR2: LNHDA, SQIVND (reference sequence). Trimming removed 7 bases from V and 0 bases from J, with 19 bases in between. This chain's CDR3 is CASILSGGYSSGNTIYF. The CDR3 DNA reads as TGTGCCAGTATCCTCTCCGGAGGGTACAGCTCTGGAAACACCATATATTTT.

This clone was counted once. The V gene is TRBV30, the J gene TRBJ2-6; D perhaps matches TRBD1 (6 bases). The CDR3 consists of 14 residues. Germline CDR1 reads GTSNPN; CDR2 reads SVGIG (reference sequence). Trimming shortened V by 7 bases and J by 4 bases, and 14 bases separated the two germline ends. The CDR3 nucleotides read TGTGCCTCCCAACAGGGATCCGGGGCCAACGTCCTGACTTTC. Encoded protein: CASQQGSGANVLTF. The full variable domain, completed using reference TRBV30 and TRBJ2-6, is SQTIHQWPATLVQPVGSPLSLECTVEGTSNPNLYWYRQAAGRGLQLLFYSVGIGQISSEVPQNLSASRPQDRQFILSSKKLLLSDSGFYLCASQQGSGANVLTFGAGSRLTVL.

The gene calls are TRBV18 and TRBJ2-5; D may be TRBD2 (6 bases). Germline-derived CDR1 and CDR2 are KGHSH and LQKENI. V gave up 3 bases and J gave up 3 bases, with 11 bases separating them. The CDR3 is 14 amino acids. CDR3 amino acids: CASSPPSGEETQYF. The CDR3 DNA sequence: TGTGCCAGCTCACCCCCGTCGGGGGAAGAGACCCAGTACTTC.

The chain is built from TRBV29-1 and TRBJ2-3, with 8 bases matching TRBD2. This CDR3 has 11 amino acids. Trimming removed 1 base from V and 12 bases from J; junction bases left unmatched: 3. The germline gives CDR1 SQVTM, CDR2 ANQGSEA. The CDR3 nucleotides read TGCAGCGTTGAAGGCCTAGCGGGTCAGTATTTT. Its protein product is CSVEGLAGQYF.

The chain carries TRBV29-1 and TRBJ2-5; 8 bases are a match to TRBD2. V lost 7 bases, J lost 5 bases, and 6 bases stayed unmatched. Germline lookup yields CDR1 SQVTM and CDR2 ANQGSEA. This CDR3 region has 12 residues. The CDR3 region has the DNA TGCAGCGGCCGGGGGGGCGGGGAGACCCAGTACTTC. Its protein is CSGRGGGETQYF.